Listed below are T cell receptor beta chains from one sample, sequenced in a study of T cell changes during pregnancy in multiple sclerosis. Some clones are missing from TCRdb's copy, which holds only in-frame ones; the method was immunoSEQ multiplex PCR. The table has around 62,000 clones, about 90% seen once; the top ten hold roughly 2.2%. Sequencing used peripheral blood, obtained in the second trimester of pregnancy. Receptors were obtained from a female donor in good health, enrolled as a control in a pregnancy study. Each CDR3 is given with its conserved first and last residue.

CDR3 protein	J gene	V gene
CASSFNTAVETQYF	TRBJ2-5	TRBV27
CASRNNNINQPQHF	TRBJ1-5	TRBV2
CASSLNTEAFF	TRBJ1-1	TRBV2
CASSGALAYADTQYF	TRBJ2-3	TRBV5-1
CASSTRTGVTGELFF	TRBJ2-2	TRBV11-2
CASSSGRDTEAFF	TRBJ1-1	TRBV7-6
CASSQERLGGYTF	TRBJ1-2	TRBV14
CASSRKDRDGYTF	TRBJ1-2	TRBV28
CASSPTGRAYNEQFF	TRBJ2-1	TRBV7-3
CASSPYASLQGNTIYF	TRBJ1-3	TRBV5-1
CASSLGAANEQYF	TRBJ2-7	TRBV5-1
CASGPTDSPEAFF	TRBJ1-1	TRBV12-5
CASSPQGNDEQFF	TRBJ2-1	TRBV27
CASSLPGTDDGGELFF	TRBJ2-2	TRBV27
CAGLWRGDYEQYF	TRBJ2-7	TRBV6-8
CASTPGQDNSPLHF	TRBJ1-6	TRBV6-5
CASSAQESGNTIYF	TRBJ1-3	TRBV25-1
CSVSGGSGGFYEQYF	TRBJ2-7	TRBV29-1
CASSPSGTADTDTQYF	TRBJ2-3	TRBV19
CASSDRTGGSTNEKLFF	TRBJ1-4	TRBV25-1
CASSAGLAYEQYF	TRBJ2-7	TRBV2
CASSSTGSGYTF	TRBJ1-2	TRBV9
CASRWGVVEQFF	TRBJ2-1	TRBV30
CAWGIRDTNEQFF	TRBJ2-1	TRBV30
CASSRRRGVYTF	TRBJ1-2	TRBV5-6
CASSLNTGILREQYF	TRBJ2-7	TRBV5-1
CASSSQRGSTDTQYF	TRBJ2-3	TRBV5-1
CASSLRGRAAEQYF	TRBJ2-7	TRBV5-6
CASSFRGREHYEQYF	TRBJ2-7	TRBV6-5
CASSPGTGETQYF	TRBJ2-5	TRBV5-4
CASSYGQGREAFF	TRBJ1-1	TRBV11-3
CASTNLRLNTEAFF	TRBJ1-1	TRBV2
CASSPEGNYGYTF	TRBJ1-2	TRBV18
CASSAGQGTDGYTF	TRBJ1-2	TRBV10-1
CASALGTLNQPQHF	TRBJ1-5	TRBV4-1
CASSLRGGDWGYTF	TRBJ1-2	TRBV13
CASSSPGTGPYEQYF	TRBJ2-7	TRBV28
CASSIGQLYNEQFF	TRBJ2-1	TRBV5-4
CASSVPGQGFTEAFF	TRBJ1-1	TRBV19
CASSIAGTGPHEQYF	TRBJ2-7	TRBV28
CASSQGVDRDTGELFF	TRBJ2-2	TRBV4-1